This TCR beta chain emerged from a study of monozygotic twins with inflammatory bowel disease. Template switching appended UMIs that held a 6-nucleotide sample barcode. One entry per CDR3 protein, without DNA, is what TCRdb gives after re-calling the 5' RACE reads. Its clone listing holds about 450,000 distinct CDR3 sequences. The CDR3 sequence is 14 residues long. Germline V gene sequence: CDR1 DFQATT, CDR2 SNEGSKA (reference sequence). General study results and limits: Support was absent for any single strong signal or clonotype linked to IBD. Repertoire similarity was not found to differ between concordant and discordant twins, possibly from limited power. Lower TCRbeta diversity (inverse Simpson) was seen in IBD patients than in healthy co-twins.

With respect to this clonotype: Its target is not known.

Sequences were obtained from blood. The origin of this receptor is a human donor with ulcerative colitis or Crohn's disease, or a healthy co-twin of an affected twin (not recorded which). The rearrangement uses TRBV20-1 and TRBJ2-4; the D call from TCRdb, TRBD1, cannot be confirmed without DNA. The CDR3 loop reads CSARDPPDSYIQYF.